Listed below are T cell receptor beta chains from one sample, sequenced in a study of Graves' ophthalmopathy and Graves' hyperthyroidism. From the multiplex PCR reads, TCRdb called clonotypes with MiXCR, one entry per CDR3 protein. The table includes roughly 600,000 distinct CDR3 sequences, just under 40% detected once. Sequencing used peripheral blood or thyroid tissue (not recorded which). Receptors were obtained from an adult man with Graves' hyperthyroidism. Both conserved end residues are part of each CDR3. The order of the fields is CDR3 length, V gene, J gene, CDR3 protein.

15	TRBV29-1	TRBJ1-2	CSVATYGQVVYGYTF
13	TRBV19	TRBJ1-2	CASSMSAPYGYTF
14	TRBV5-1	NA	CASSLTGPYNEQFF
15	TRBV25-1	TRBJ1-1	CASSESRGMNTEAFF
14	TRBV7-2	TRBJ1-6	CASSSDRENSPLHF
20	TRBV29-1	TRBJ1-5	CSVEGPYEQYFGPGNQPQHF
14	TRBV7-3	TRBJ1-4	CASTTDRGVEKLFF
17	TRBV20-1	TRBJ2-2	CSARDTWGSANTGELFF
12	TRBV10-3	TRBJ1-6	CAIGTGDSPLHF
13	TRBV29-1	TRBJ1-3	CSDDRGAGNTIYF
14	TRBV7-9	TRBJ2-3	CASSNTPGVGPRDF
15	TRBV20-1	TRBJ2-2	CSAKRTSGSGGELFF
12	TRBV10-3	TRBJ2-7	CASWDSKYEQYF
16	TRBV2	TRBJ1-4	CASSVSQGASNEKLFF
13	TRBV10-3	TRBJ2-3	CAISGLGTDTQYF
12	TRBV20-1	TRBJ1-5	CSATSGRETQHF
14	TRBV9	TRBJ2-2	CASSLLGEAGELFF
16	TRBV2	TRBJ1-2	CASSEAQGYLSGGYTF
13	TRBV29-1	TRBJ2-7	CSVESQTPYEQYF
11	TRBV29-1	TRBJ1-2	CSLGTNYGYTF
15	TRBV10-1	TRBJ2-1	CASSDLAGGHNEQFF
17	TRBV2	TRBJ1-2	CASSDLGLRTDNYGYTF
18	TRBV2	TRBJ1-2	CASSEGSAYNEQDRGYTF
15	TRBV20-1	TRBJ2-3	CSAALASGGADTQYF
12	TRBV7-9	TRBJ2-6	CASSPEANVLTF
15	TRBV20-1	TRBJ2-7	CSASPVASRGLEQYF
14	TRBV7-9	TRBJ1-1	CASSMGQGNTEAFF
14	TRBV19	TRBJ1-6	CASRGTGDNSPLHF
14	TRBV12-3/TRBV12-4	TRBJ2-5	CASSGDRYEETQYF
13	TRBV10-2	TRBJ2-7	CASTAGVGYEQYF
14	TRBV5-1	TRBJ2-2	CASTGSGNTGELFF
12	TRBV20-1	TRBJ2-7	CSARSRKYEQYF
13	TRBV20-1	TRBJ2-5	CSAPPLGGETQYF
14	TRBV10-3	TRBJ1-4	CAISYVKVPGKLFF
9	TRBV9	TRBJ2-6	CASSASGTF
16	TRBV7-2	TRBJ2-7	CASSPSLAGVTYEQYF
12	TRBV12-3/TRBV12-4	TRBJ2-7	CASSLSLVPTEF
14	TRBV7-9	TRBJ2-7	CASSTSGTGDEQYF
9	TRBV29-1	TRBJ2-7	CSLGQELYF
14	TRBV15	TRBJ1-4	CATSRGATNEKLFF
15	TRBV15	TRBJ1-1	CATSRVGGVNTEAFF
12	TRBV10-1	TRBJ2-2	CASSEMYGELFF
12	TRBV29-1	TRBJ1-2	CSVVQNNYGYTF
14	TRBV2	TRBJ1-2	CASSEQGTNYGYTF
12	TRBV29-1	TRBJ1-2	CSVGKINYGYTF
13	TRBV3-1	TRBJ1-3	CASSQNLANTIYF
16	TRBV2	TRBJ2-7	CASSALSEGTDYEQYF
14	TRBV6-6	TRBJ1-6	CATYDQGANSPLHF
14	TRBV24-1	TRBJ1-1	CATSDSAGATEAFF
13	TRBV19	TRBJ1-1	CASSARGRTEAFF
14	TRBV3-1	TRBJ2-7	CASSRSGFIDEQYF
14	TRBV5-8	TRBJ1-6	CASSLVAAVSPLHF
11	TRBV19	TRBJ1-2	CASSNGYGYTF